This TCR beta chain was sequenced in a study of cytomegalovirus exposure and HLA in healthy donors. There are 15 residues in the CDR3. Germline loops: CDR1 SNHLY, CDR2 FYNNEI. V shed 6 bases and J 6 bases; nucleotides not matched to a gene: 9. The PCR was carried out with 60 Vbeta primers and 13 Jbeta primers. The data were produced by immunoSEQ multiplex PCR, yet TCRdb's version contains in-frame clones alone and is incomplete. The sample lists approximately 170,000 clones; 75% to 90% were seen once. This TCR derives from a man in his fifties in good health and CMV-seropositive. The sequenced sample was PBMCs. The rearrangement links TRBV2 to TRBJ2-2; 8 nucleotides match TRBD1. This chain's CDR3 is CASRLTQGASGELFF. The CDR3, as DNA: TGTGCCAGCAGGTTGACTCAGGGGGCATCCGGGGAGCTGTTTTTT.